This T cell receptor beta chain was profiled in a study of cytomegalovirus exposure and HLA in healthy donors. Study-wide results and caveats: Further analysis, carried out later, found HLA-associated TCR beta chains more clonally expanded than equally common other chains. It was reported in a later analysis that an Asian-associated ancestry cluster showed fewer N-insertions than the approximately 700-donor mean.

A word on this clone: What it recognizes is unknown.

Participants comprised healthy donors of bone marrow. Despite likely unrecorded immune exposures, the donors were nominally healthy at the time of sampling. Amplification used 60 Vbeta primers and 13 Jbeta primers. The data were produced by immunoSEQ multiplex PCR, yet TCRdb's version contains in-frame clones alone and is incomplete. The sample has 150,000 to 200,000 clones, around three quarters seen once. CDR3 length equals 14 residues. CDR1 and CDR2 from the germline V gene are SGHAT and FQNNGV. The V and J ends lost 0 bases and 3 bases respectively, with 9 bases between them. The source is a woman aged 40 to 55 in good health and CMV-seronegative. The chain is built from TRBV11-2 and TRBJ2-7; TRBD1 is a possible D gene (5 bases). Sequencing input: PBMCs. The CDR3 protein is CASSLDYGHYEQYF. The CDR3 nucleotides read TGTGCCAGCAGCTTAGATTACGGACACTACGAGCAGTACTTC.